The rows below give T cell receptor beta chains drawn from one sample of a study of cytomegalovirus exposure and HLA in healthy donors. The repertoire was sequenced with immunoSEQ multiplex PCR; TCRdb's copy has only in-frame clones and lacks some. The repertoire table contains 100,000 to 150,000 clones. Sequenced sample: PBMCs. These receptors were obtained from a middle-aged woman in good health and CMV-seronegative. The CDR3 runs from the conserved cysteine through the conserved F or W. Fields, in order: V gene, J gene, D gene, CDR3 protein, CDR3 DNA. A D gene is named only where the DNA matches it firmly.

>TRBV28|TRBJ2-3|TRBD2
CASRDAGLAGGPLLTDTQYF
TGTGCCAGCAGGGACGCGGGACTAGCGGGGGGGCCCCTCCTCACAGATACGCAGTATTTT
>TRBV5-1|TRBJ1-1|-
CASSLEAGPPTEAFF
TGCGCCAGCAGCTTGGAAGCAGGGCCTCCTACTGAAGCTTTCTTT
>TRBV6-5|TRBJ2-5|TRBD1
CASSRRGQKQETQYF
TGTGCCAGCAGCCGCAGGGGGCAGAAGCAAGAGACCCAGTACTTC
>TRBV28|TRBJ1-6|-
CASSPGGSPLHF
TGTGCCAGCAGTCCCGGTGGTTCACCCCTCCACTTT
>TRBV19|TRBJ1-5|-
CASSLQFNQPQHF
TGTGCCAGTAGTTTACAGTTCAATCAGCCCCAGCATTTT
>TRBV19|TRBJ1-3|TRBD1
CASTRMDRVSGNTIYF
TGTGCCAGTACGCGGATGGACAGGGTCTCTGGAAACACCATATATTTT
>TRBV9|TRBJ2-5|TRBD2
CASSVELRGALAETQYF
TGTGCCAGCAGCGTAGAGCTGCGGGGGGCCCTGGCGGAGACCCAGTACTTC
>TRBV28|TRBJ1-2|TRBD1
CASSTGQTNYGYTF
TGTGCCAGCAGTACGGGACAGACCAACTATGGCTACACCTTC
>TRBV10-3|TRBJ1-5|-
CAISGQRLASNQPQHF
TGTGCCATCAGCGGACAGCGTTTAGCTAGCAATCAGCCCCAGCATTTT
>TRBV7-8|TRBJ2-5|TRBD1
CASSLGQGRSETQYF
TGTGCCAGCAGCTTGGGACAGGGAAGAAGTGAGACCCAGTACTTC
>TRBV6-1|TRBJ1-1|TRBD1
CASSSQGQGATEAFF
TGTGCCAGCAGTTCCCAAGGCCAGGGGGCCACTGAAGCTTTCTTT
>TRBV7-2|TRBJ1-2|TRBD1
CASSLDRGPGYTF
TGTGCCAGCAGCTTAGACAGGGGGCCGGGCTACACCTTC
>TRBV27|TRBJ2-1|TRBD2
CASSVPGTSGGNEQFF
TGTGCCAGCAGTGTACCCGGGACTAGCGGGGGCAATGAGCAGTTCTTC
>TRBV19|TRBJ2-3|-
CASSMARSTDTQYF
TGTGCCAGTAGTATGGCCCGAAGCACAGATACGCAGTATTTT
>TRBV5-4|TRBJ1-5|TRBD1
CASSPGQGLNQPQHF
TGTGCCAGCAGCCCAGGACAGGGGCTCAATCAGCCCCAGCATTTT
>TRBV18|TRBJ2-2|TRBD2
CASSPPNSGGARTGELFF
TGTGCCAGCTCACCACCGAATAGCGGGGGGGCTCGAACCGGGGAGCTGTTTTTT
>TRBV20-1|TRBJ1-2|-
CSPPRGDGYTF
TGCAGTCCTCCACGGGGAGACGGCTACACCTTC
>TRBV4-2|TRBJ1-2|-
CASSQDFGVEYGYTF
TGTGCCAGCAGCCAAGATTTCGGGGTTGAGTATGGCTACACCTTC
>TRBV6-5|TRBJ2-7|-
CASKGWGGTYEQYF
TGTGCCAGCAAAGGGTGGGGCGGAACCTACGAGCAGTACTTC
>TRBV6-1|TRBJ1-2|TRBD1
CASSEGQGRYGYTF
TGTGCCAGCAGTGAGGGACAGGGAAGGTATGGCTACACCTTC
>TRBV19|TRBJ2-5|TRBD1
CASMGQVQETQYF
TGTGCCAGTATGGGACAGGTCCAAGAGACCCAGTACTTC
>TRBV5-6|TRBJ2-7|-
CASSLVGTGRYEQYF
TGTGCCAGCAGCTTGGTAGGTACAGGGAGATACGAGCAGTACTTC
>TRBV2|TRBJ1-2|-
CASSESQGLGNGYTF
TGTGCCAGCAGTGAATCACAGGGTCTAGGCAATGGCTACACCTTC
>TRBV7-6|TRBJ1-1|TRBD1
CASSGGQGTNTEAFF
TGTGCCAGCAGCGGAGGACAGGGGACGAACACTGAAGCTTTCTTT
>TRBV5-1|TRBJ1-1|TRBD1
CASSLRTGAAEAFF
TGCGCCAGCAGCTTGAGGACAGGGGCCGCTGAAGCTTTCTTT
>TRBV19|TRBJ1-2|TRBD1
CASKDLGQRYGYTF
TGTGCCAGTAAGGATCTGGGACAGAGATATGGCTACACCTTC